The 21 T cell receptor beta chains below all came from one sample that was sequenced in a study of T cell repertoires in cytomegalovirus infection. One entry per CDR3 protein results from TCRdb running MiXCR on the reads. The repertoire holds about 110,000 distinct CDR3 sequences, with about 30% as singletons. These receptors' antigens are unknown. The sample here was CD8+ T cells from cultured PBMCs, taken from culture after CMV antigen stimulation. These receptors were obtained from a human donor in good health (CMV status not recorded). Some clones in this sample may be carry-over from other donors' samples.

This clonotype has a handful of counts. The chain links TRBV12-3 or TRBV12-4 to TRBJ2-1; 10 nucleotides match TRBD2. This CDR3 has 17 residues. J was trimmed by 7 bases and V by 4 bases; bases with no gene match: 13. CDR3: CASSSHSLAGEKNEQFF. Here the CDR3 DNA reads TGTGCCAGCAGTTCCCATTCCCTAGCGGGGGAGAAGAATGAGCAGTTCTTC.

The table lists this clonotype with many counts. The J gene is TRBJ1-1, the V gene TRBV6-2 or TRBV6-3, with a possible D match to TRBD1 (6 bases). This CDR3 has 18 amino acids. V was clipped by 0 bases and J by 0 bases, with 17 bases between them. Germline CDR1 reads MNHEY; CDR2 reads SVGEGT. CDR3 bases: TGTGCCAGCAGTTACTCGATCGGGGGCGCGACAATGAACACTGAAGCTTTCTTT. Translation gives CASSYSIGGATMNTEAFF.

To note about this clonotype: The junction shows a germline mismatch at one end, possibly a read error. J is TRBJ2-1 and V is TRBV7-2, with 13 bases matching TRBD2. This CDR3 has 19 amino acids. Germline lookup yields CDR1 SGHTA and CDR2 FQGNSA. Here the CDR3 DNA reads TGTGCCAGCAGCTCCAACCTCAGACTAGCGGGGGGAGGGTACAATGAGGAGTTCTTC. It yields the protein CASSSNLRLAGGGYNEEFF.

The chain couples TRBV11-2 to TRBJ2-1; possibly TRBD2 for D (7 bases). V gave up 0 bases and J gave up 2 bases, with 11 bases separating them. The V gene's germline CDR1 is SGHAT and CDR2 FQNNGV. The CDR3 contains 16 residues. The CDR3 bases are TGTGCCAGCAGCTTAGATTACGGGGGGCCCTACAATGAGCAGTTCTTC. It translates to CASSLDYGGPYNEQFF.

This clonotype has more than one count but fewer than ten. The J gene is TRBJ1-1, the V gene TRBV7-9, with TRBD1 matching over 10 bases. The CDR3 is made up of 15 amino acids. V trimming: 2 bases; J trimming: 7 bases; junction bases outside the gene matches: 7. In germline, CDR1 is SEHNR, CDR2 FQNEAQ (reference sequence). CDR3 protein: CASSLTGTGEDEAFF. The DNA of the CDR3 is TGTGCCAGCAGCTTAACCGGGACAGGGGAGGATGAAGCTTTCTTT.

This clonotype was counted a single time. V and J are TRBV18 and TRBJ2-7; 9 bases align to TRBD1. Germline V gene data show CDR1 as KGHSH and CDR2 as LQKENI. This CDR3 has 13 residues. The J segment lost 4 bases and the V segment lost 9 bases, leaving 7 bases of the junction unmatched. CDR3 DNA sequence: TGTGCCAGACTCTGGGGACAGGGATACGAGCAGTACTTC. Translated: CARLWGQGYEQYF.

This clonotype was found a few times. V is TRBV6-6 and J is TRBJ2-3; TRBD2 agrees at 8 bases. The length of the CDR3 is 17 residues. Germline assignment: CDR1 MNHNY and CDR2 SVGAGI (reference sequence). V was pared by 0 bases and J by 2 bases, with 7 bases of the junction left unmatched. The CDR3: CASSYSSSGEYTDTQYF. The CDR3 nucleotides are TGTGCCAGCAGTTACTCGAGTAGCGGGGAGTACACAGATACGCAGTATTTT.

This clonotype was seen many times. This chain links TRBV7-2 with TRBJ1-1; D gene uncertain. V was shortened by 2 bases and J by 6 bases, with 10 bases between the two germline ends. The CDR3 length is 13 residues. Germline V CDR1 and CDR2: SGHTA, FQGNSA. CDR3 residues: CASSLPWEAEAFF. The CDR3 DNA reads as TGTGCCAGCAGCTTACCGTGGGAGGCTGAAGCTTTCTTT.

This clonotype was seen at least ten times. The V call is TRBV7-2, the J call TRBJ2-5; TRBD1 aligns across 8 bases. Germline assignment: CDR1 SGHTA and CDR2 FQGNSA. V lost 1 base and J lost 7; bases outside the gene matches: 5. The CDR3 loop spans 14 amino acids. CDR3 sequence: CASSLGTGFGTQYF. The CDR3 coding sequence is TGTGCCAGCAGCTTAGGGACAGGGTTTGGGACCCAGTACTTC.

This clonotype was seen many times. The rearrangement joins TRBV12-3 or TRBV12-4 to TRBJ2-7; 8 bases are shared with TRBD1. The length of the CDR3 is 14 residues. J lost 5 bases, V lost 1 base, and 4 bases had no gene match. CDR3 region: CASSLGTGMNEQYF. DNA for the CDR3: TGTGCCAGCAGTTTAGGGACAGGGATGAACGAGCAGTACTTC.

CDR3 protein: CASTSGEKLFF. As DNA, the CDR3 is TGTGCCAGCACCTCGGGTGAAAAACTGTTTTTT. The rearrangement links TRBV12-3 or TRBV12-4 to TRBJ1-4; D not certain. The CDR3 is 11 amino acids. Trimming shortened V by 7 bases and J by 7 bases, and 7 bases separated the two germline ends.

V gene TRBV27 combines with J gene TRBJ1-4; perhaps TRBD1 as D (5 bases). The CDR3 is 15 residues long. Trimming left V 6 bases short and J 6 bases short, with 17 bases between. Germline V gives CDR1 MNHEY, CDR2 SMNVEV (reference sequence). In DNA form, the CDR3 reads TGTGCCAGCAGGGGCCGGCCCACAGGTGATGAAAAACTGTTTTTT. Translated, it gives CASRGRPTGDEKLFF.

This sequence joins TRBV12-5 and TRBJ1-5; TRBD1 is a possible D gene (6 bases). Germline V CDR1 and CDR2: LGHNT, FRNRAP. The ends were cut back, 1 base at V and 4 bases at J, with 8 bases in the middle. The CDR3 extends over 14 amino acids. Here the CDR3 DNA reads TGTGCTAGTGGTTTGGATGGGACAAATCAGCCCCAGCATTTT. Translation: CASGLDGTNQPQHF.

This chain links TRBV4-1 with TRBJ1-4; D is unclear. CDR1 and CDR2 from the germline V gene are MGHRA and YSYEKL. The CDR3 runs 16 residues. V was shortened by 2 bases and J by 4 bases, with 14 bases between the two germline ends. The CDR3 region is CASSQTPPDLNEKLFF. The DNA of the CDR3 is TGCGCCAGCAGCCAAACCCCCCCGGACCTTAATGAAAAACTGTTTTTT.

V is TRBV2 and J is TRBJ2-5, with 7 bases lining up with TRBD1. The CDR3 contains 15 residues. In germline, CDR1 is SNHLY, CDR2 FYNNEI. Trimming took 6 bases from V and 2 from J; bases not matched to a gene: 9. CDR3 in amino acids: CASRTFVRGQETQYF. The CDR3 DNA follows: TGTGCCAGCAGGACCTTCGTCAGGGGGCAAGAGACCCAGTACTTC.

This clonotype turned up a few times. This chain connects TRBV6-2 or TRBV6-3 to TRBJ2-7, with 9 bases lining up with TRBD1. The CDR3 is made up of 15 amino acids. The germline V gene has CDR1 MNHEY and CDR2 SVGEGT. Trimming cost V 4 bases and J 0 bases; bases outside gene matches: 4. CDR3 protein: CASSSWTGDSYEQYF. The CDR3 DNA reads TGTGCCAGCAGTTCCTGGACAGGGGACTCCTACGAGCAGTACTTC.

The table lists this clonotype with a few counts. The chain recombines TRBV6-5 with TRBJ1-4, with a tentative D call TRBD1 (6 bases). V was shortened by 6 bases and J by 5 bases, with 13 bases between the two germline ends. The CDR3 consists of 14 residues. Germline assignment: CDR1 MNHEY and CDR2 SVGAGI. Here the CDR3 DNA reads TGTGCCAGCAGACCGGACAGCTGGAATGAAAAACTGTTTTTT. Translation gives CASRPDSWNEKLFF.

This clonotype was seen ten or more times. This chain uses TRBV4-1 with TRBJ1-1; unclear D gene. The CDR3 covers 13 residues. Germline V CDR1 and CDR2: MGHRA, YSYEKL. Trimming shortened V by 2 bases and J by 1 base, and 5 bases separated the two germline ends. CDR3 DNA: TGCGCCAGCAGCCAACACGGGAACACTGAAGCTTTCTTT. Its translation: CASSQHGNTEAFF.

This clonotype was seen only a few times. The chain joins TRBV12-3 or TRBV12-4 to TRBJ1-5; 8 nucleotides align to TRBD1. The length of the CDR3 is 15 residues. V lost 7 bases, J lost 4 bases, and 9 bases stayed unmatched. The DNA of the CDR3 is TGTGCCAGCACCAAAGGACAGGGTCTAAATCAGCCCCAGCATTTT. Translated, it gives CASTKGQGLNQPQHF.

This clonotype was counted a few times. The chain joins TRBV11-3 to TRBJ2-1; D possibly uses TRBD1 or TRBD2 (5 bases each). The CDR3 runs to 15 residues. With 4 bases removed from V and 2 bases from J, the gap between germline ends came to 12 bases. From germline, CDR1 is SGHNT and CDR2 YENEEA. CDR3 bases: TGTGCCAGCAGCTCCCGGGACGGGACCTACAATGAGCAGTTCTTC. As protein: CASSSRDGTYNEQFF.

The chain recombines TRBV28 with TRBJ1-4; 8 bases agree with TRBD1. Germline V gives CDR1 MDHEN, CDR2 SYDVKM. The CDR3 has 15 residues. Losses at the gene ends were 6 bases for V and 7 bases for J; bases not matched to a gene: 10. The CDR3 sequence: CASSLTGTGGEKLFF. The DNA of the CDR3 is TGTGCCAGCAGCCTAACCGGGACAGGCGGTGAAAAACTGTTTTTT.